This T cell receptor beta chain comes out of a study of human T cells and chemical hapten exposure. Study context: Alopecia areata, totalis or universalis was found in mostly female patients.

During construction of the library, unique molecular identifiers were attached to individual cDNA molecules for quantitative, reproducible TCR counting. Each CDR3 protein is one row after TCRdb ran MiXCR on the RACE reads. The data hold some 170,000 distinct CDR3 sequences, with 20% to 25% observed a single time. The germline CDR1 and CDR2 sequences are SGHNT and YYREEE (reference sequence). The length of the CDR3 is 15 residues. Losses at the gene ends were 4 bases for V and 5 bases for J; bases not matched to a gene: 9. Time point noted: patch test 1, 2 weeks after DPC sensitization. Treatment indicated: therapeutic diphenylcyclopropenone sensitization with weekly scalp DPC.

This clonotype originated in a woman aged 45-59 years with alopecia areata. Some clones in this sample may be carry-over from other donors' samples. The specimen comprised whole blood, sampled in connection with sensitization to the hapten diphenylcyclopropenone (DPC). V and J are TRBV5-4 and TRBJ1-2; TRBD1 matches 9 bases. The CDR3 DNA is TGTGCCAGCAGCCCTGGTTTGGGACAGGGATATGGCTACACCTTC. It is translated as CASSPGLGQGYGYTF. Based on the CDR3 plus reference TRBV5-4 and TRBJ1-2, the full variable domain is ETGVTQSPTHLIKTRGQQVTLRCSSQSGHNTVSWYQQALGQGPQFIFQYYREEENGRGNFPPRFSGLQFPNYSSELNVNALELDDSALYLCASSPGLGQGYGYTFGSGTRLTVV.